What follows are 20 T cell receptor beta chains derived from one specimen sequenced in a study of naive and memory T cell subsets. The beta constant-region primer was an equimolar mix of two oligonucleotides covering TRBC1 and TRBC2. Four rounds of PCR amplified the ligated cDNA using nested alpha and beta constant-region primers plus SP2. TCRdb reprocessed the UMI-ligation and nested PCR reads via MiXCR and lists one record per CDR3 protein. The sample holds some 16,000 distinct CDR3 sequences, roughly 8.7% seen once. The sample taken for sequencing was central memory CD8+ T cells from blood. These receptors were collected from a human donor in good health.

This clonotype was seen at least ten times. V and J are TRBV20-1 and TRBJ1-5, with 7 nucleotides matching TRBD1. This CDR3 contains 13 residues. J was trimmed by 7 bases and V by 5 bases; bases with no gene match: 8. Looked up from germline, CDR1 is DFQATT and CDR2 is SNEGSKA (reference sequence). In nucleotides, the CDR3 is TGCAGTGCTGAAACAGGGGTCGGGCAGCCCCAGCATTTT. It specifies CSAETGVGQPQHF.

J is TRBJ1-4 and V is TRBV19; D unresolved. V lost 5 bases to trimming and J lost 5 bases, with 9 bases between them. The germline V gene has CDR1 LNHDA and CDR2 SQIVND (reference sequence). The CDR3 has 13 residues. CDR3 loop: CASSRTENEKLFF. CDR3 nucleotides: TGTGCCAGTAGTCGGACCGAGAATGAAAAACTGTTTTTT.

This chain links TRBV20-1 with TRBJ2-7; D may correspond to TRBD1 or TRBD2 (5 bases each). The CDR3 is 15 residues long. The V gene's germline CDR1 is DFQATT and CDR2 SNEGSKA (reference sequence). V was clipped by 0 bases and J by 3 bases, with 15 bases between them. As DNA, the CDR3 is TGCAGTGCTAGAGATAGGGACGACGGTATCTACGAGCAGTACTTC. Translating gives CSARDRDDGIYEQYF.

This clonotype was found a few times. The chain has TRBV12-3 or TRBV12-4 and TRBJ2-1; D unresolved. Trimming cost V 5 bases and J 7 bases, with 6 bases left between them. CDR3 length: 11 residues. This chain's CDR3 is CASSIWNEQFF. CDR3 nucleotides: TGTGCCAGCAGTATATGGAATGAGCAGTTCTTC.

Ten or more counts support this clonotype. V and J are TRBV4-2 and TRBJ2-7, with D perhaps given as TRBD1 or TRBD2 (6 bases each). V lost 0 bases to trimming and J lost 5 bases, with 14 bases between them. Germline CDR1 is LGHNA and CDR2 is YNFKEQ. The CDR3 is 15 amino acids. The CDR3 sequence: CASSQDGGLRDEQYF. DNA of the CDR3: TGTGCCAGCAGCCAAGATGGGGGGCTGCGAGACGAGCAGTACTTC.

J is TRBJ2-3 and V is TRBV7-3; 13 nucleotides line up with TRBD2. Germline trimming cut 5 bases from V and 6 bases from J; bases unmatched to any gene: 2. CDR3 length equals 14 residues. Germline assignment: CDR1 SGHTA and CDR2 FQGTGA. Written as DNA, the CDR3 is TGTGCCAGCAGCCCGGGACTAGCGGGGGATACGCAGTATTTT. This codes for CASSPGLAGDTQYF.

The rearrangement joins TRBV20-1 to TRBJ2-7; no reliable D call. CDR1 DFQATT and CDR2 SNEGSKA come from the germline V gene (reference sequence). V was clipped by 5 bases and J by 2 bases, with 16 bases between them. The CDR3 sequence is 14 residues long. The CDR3 DNA reads TGCAGTGCTGATCAGACATCCGAAACCTACGAGCAGTACTTC. It encodes CSADQTSETYEQYF.

This clonotype was counted between two and nine times. This chain uses TRBV28 with TRBJ1-5, with D uncertain. There are 15 residues in the CDR3. Germline V CDR1 and CDR2: MDHEN, SYDVKM. Between the trimmed V and J ends, which lost 3 bases and 6 bases, there was a span of 15 bases. For the CDR3, the DNA is TGTGCCAGCAGTTTGTCCAGGAATGGCCGTCAGCCCCAGCATTTT. Translation: CASSLSRNGRQPQHF.

By share, this clonotype counts as medium-sized. V is TRBV4-3 and J is TRBJ2-1, with 8 bases matching TRBD1. The V and J ends lost 0 bases and 4 bases, in that order; junction bases with no gene match: 11. The CDR3 sequence is 18 residues long. Germline V gene lookup returns CDR1 LGHNA and CDR2 YSLEER. CDR3 coding DNA: TGCGCCAGCAGCCAAGATATTTGGCTGGACAGGGAGTACAATGAGCAGTTCTTC. This encodes CASSQDIWLDREYNEQFF.

This clonotype occurred a few times. The chain recombines TRBV7-2 with TRBJ2-3, with 12 bases fitting TRBD2. The CDR3 is 19 amino acids. V lost 4 bases, J lost 11 bases, and 22 bases stayed unmatched. Germline-derived CDR1 and CDR2 are SGHTA and FQGNSA. CDR3 DNA sequence: TGTGCCAGCAGCTATAGGACTAGCGGGACCATGATCCGGAACAATTGGCAGTATTTT. Protein product: CASSYRTSGTMIRNNWQYF.

This clonotype was seen repeatedly, ten times or more. This sequence joins TRBV10-2 and TRBJ2-5; possible D gene TRBD2, 7 bases. The CDR3 has 15 residues. Germline lookup yields CDR1 WSHSY and CDR2 SAAADI. V was cut by 3 bases and J by 5 bases, with 16 bases left in between. The CDR3 DNA is TGCGCCAGCAGTGATCTGAGGGGGGGCGGTGAGACCCAGTACTTC. It translates to CASSDLRGGGETQYF.

This clonotype appeared many times. The CDR3 sequence: CSARDRDRGTYEQYF. As DNA, the CDR3 is TGCAGTGCTAGAGACCGGGACAGGGGGACCTACGAGCAGTACTTC. The chain uses TRBV20-1 and TRBJ2-7, with 11 bases identical to TRBD1. The CDR3 runs to 15 residues. CDR1 DFQATT and CDR2 SNEGSKA come from the germline V gene (reference sequence). V was clipped by 0 bases and J by 2 bases; unmatched bases: 3.

This clonotype was counted only a few times. The chain couples TRBV5-4 to TRBJ1-1; the D gene is possibly TRBD1 (5 bases). This CDR3 has 14 residues. V lost 1 base to trimming and J lost 5 bases, with 12 bases between them. Germline loops: CDR1 SGHNT, CDR2 YYREEE (reference sequence). Written as DNA, the CDR3 is TGTGCCAGCAGCTTGTCTGGGACGGGGACTGAAGCTTTCTTT. Its protein product is CASSLSGTGTEAFF.

The V gene is TRBV7-9, the J gene TRBJ2-3; D remains ambiguous. Germline lookup yields CDR1 SEHNR and CDR2 FQNEAQ (reference sequence). The V end was cut by 1 base, the J end by 6 bases, with 5 bases between. The CDR3 is 12 amino acids. The CDR3 region has the DNA TGTGCCAGCAGCTTAGAAACGGATACGCAGTATTTT. It encodes CASSLETDTQYF.

With respect to this clonotype: A read error may explain this, as a much larger clone is one base away. J is TRBJ2-5 and V is TRBV20-1; D is perhaps TRBD2 (5 bases). This CDR3 contains 13 residues. Germline V CDR1 and CDR2: DFQATT, SNEGSKA (reference sequence). V dropped 6 bases and J dropped 5 bases, with 16 bases sitting between them. CDR3 in amino acids: CSAPRGSRETQYF. The CDR3 DNA follows: TGCAGTGCCCCCCGAGGGAGTAGGGAGACCCAGTACTTC.

This clonotype was counted at least ten times. This chain connects TRBV7-9 to TRBJ1-5, with a weak D call TRBD1 (6 bases). This CDR3 has 15 amino acids. V lost 5 bases and J lost 5, with 16 bases in between. CDR1 and CDR2 (germline): SEHNR, FQNEAQ (reference sequence). CDR3 loop: CASSTNREVDQPQHF. DNA of the CDR3: TGTGCCAGCAGCACCAACAGGGAGGTAGATCAGCCCCAGCATTTT.

This clonotype was recorded many times. This sequence joins TRBV11-2 and TRBJ1-2; D not resolved. The germline V gene encodes CDR1 SGHAT and CDR2 FQNNGV. The CDR3 has 11 residues. V was clipped by 10 bases and J by 6 bases, with 12 bases between them. The CDR3 region is CATGGSDGYTF. CDR3 coding DNA: TGTGCCACCGGTGGTTCTGATGGCTACACCTTC.

There are many counts of this clonotype. The rearrangement links TRBV5-1 to TRBJ2-3; D call uncertain. Trimming left V 4 bases short and J 4 bases short, with 10 bases between. Germline CDR1 is SGHRS and CDR2 is YFSETQ. The CDR3 contains 13 residues. DNA for the CDR3: TGCGCCAGCAGCCTGCGTTACCCAGATACGCAGTATTTT. It specifies CASSLRYPDTQYF.

In this sample, this clonotype turned up many times. The chain is built from TRBV6-2 or TRBV6-3 and TRBJ2-5, with D possibly being TRBD1 or TRBD2 (5 bases each). The germline V and J ends were trimmed by 2 bases and 2 bases, with 12 bases remaining between them. The germline gives CDR1 MNHEY, CDR2 SVGEGT. The CDR3 consists of 15 residues. The CDR3 sequence is CASSYGGGIQETQYF. The CDR3 DNA follows: TGTGCCAGCAGTTACGGGGGTGGAATTCAAGAGACCCAGTACTTC.

This clonotype was found many times. The chain links TRBV27 to TRBJ1-1; weak D call: TRBD1 (5 bases). The CDR3 contains 15 residues. Germline CDR1 is MNHEY and CDR2 is SMNVEV (reference sequence). Trimming removed 6 bases from V and 10 bases from J, with 24 bases in between. CDR3 loop: CASSGWDKGTEAAFF. CDR3 DNA sequence: TGTGCCAGCAGCGGATGGGATAAGGGGACGGAGGCAGCTTTCTTT.